The 10 T cell receptor beta chains below come from one sample, sequenced in a study of CD8 T cells in Susac syndrome. Random hexamers primed reverse transcription of about 0.45 to 1 ug RNA. TCRdb re-called the immunoSEQ multiplex PCR reads with MiXCR, one entry per CDR3 protein. Of more than 100,000 distinct CDR3 sequences detected, nearly 95% appear once; the ten largest clones hold around 0.12%. Material for sequencing was CD4+ T cells from PBMCs. These receptors all stem from a human donor in good health.

CDR3 nucleotides: TGCAGCGTTGAAGAGCAAGCGGGGGGCACAGATACGCAGTATTTT. As protein: CSVEEQAGGTDTQYF. This sequence joins TRBV29-1 and TRBJ2-3; 8 bases fit TRBD2. CDR1 and CDR2 (germline): SQVTM, ANQGSEA. The CDR3 runs 15 residues. Trimming took 0 bases from V and 1 from J; bases not matched to a gene: 3.

V usage is TRBV2 and J usage is TRBJ2-7; 8 nucleotides agree with TRBD1. Germline loops: CDR1 SNHLY, CDR2 FYNNEI. V lost 6 bases and J lost 6; bases outside the gene matches: 10. The CDR3 sequence is 14 residues long. The CDR3 sequence: CASRSDLDRGEQYF. CDR3 coding DNA: TGTGCCAGCAGAAGCGACCTCGACAGGGGCGAGCAGTACTTC.

CDR3 sequence: CASSLTGRARGYTF. The CDR3 region has the DNA TGTGCCAGCAGCCTAACAGGGAGGGCGCGTGGCTACACCTTC. The V gene is TRBV14, the J gene TRBJ1-2; TRBD1 might be the D (6 bases). Germline CDR1 and CDR2: SGHDN and FVKESK. Trimming took off 4 bases at V and 7 bases at J, with 16 bases between the two ends. The CDR3 runs to 14 residues.

The V gene is TRBV5-1, the J gene TRBJ1-5; D is possibly TRBD1 (5 bases). CDR1 is SGHRS, CDR2 YFSETQ, per germline. V lost 0 bases, J lost 9 bases, and 13 bases lay in between. This CDR3 has 14 amino acids. The CDR3 bases are TGCGCCAGCAGCTTGGGGGACGGGTTATCGCCCCAGCATTTT. It translates to CASSLGDGLSPQHF.

The CDR3 sequence: CASRLSDEQFF. The CDR3 region has the DNA TGTGCCAGCAGACTTAGCGATGAGCAGTTCTTC. The chain is built from TRBV2 and TRBJ2-1, with a weak D call TRBD2 (5 bases). Germline V gene lookup returns CDR1 SNHLY and CDR2 FYNNEI. The CDR3 runs to 11 residues. With 6 bases removed from V and 8 bases from J, the gap between germline ends came to 8 bases.

The CDR3 bases are TGTGCCAGCAGCCTCTGGACAGGGGGCCTGAACACTGAAGCTTTCTTT. Translation: CASSLWTGGLNTEAFF. The rearrangement uses TRBV3-1 and TRBJ1-1, with 11 bases lining up with TRBD1. Germline V gives CDR1 LGHDT, CDR2 YNNKEL (reference sequence). The V segment lost 4 bases and the J segment 0 bases; nucleotides outside the gene matches: 4. There are 16 residues in the CDR3.

The CDR3 sequence: CASSPGTSVDIQYF. As DNA, the CDR3 is TGTGCCAGCAGCCCCGGGACTAGCGTAGACATTCAGTACTTC. This sequence joins TRBV6-5 and TRBJ2-4; 10 nucleotides agree with TRBD2. From germline, CDR1 is MNHEY and CDR2 SVGAGI. CDR3 length: 14 residues. With 6 bases clipped from V and 8 bases from J, the junction kept 7 bases outside the gene matches.

This clonotype was counted a single time. The chain carries TRBV3-1 and TRBJ1-2, with TRBD1 matching 7 bases. The CDR3 is made up of 14 amino acids. The J segment lost 8 bases and the V segment lost 2 bases, leaving 8 bases of the junction unmatched. The germline CDR1 and CDR2 sequences are LGHDT and YNNKEL (reference sequence). The CDR3 loop reads CASSQQTGKQGYTF. CDR3 nucleotide sequence: TGTGCCAGCAGCCAACAGACAGGGAAGCAAGGCTACACCTTC.

As for this clonotype: Germline and junction disagree at one end, which may indicate a read error. The chain recombines TRBV7-9 with TRBJ2-7; 10 nucleotides match TRBD2. This CDR3 is built from 13 residues. Germline V lookup: CDR1 SEHNR, CDR2 FQNEAQ (reference sequence). In DNA form, the CDR3 reads TGTGCCAGCAGCTCAGCATCAGCGGGACTAGCGCTCTTC. Protein: CASSSASAGLALF.

The V gene is TRBV7-9, the J gene TRBJ2-1; unclear D gene. Germline CDR1 is SEHNR and CDR2 is FQNEAQ (reference sequence). CDR3 length: 15 residues. V shed 1 base and J shed 7 bases, with 14 bases lying between them. For the CDR3, the DNA is TGTGCCAGCAGCTTAGAAGAGTGGTTGGGTAATGAGCAGTTCTTC. Translation: CASSLEEWLGNEQFF. The variable domain in full, completed from reference TRBV7-9 and TRBJ2-1, reads DTGVSQNPRHKITKRGQNVTFRCDPISEHNRLYWYRQTLGQGPEFLTYFQNEAQLEKSRLLSDRFSAERPKGSFSTLEIQRTEQGDSAMYLCASSLEEWLGNEQFFGPGTRLTVL.